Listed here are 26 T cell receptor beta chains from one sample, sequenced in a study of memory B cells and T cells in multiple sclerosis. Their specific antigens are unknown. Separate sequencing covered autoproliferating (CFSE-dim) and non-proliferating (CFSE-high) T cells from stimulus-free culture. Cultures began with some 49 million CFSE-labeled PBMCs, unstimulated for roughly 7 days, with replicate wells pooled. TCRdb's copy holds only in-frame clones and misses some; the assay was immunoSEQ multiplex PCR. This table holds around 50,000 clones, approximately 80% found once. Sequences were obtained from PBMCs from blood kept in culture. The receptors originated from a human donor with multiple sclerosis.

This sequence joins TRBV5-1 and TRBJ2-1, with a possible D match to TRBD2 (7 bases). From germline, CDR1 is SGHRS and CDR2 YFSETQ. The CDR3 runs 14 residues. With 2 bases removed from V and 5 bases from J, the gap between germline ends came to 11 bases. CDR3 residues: CASSFGGLNNEQFF. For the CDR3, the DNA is TGCGCCAGCAGCTTCGGGGGGCTAAACAATGAGCAGTTCTTC.

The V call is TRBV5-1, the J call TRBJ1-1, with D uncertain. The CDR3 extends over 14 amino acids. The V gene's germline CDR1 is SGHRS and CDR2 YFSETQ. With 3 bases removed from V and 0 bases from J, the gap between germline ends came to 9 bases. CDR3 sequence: CASSSMGMNTEAFF. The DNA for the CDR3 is TGCGCCAGCAGCTCGATGGGCATGAACACTGAAGCTTTCTTT.

DNA of the CDR3: TGTGCCAGCAGTTTGCCAACTAGCGGAGAGGCCGGTGGAGACACAGATACGCAGTATTTT. It translates to CASSLPTSGEAGGDTDTQYF. The rearrangement uses TRBV27 and TRBJ2-3; 8 nucleotides agree with TRBD2. V lost 3 bases, J lost 2 bases, and 19 bases stayed unmatched. The CDR3 is 20 residues long. The V gene's germline CDR1 is MNHEY and CDR2 SMNVEV (reference sequence).

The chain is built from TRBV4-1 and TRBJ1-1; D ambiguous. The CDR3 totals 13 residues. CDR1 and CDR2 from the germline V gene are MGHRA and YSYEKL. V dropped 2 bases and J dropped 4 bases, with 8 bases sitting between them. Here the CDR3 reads CASSQSTGTEAFF. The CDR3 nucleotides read TGCGCCAGCAGCCAATCCACGGGCACTGAAGCTTTCTTT.

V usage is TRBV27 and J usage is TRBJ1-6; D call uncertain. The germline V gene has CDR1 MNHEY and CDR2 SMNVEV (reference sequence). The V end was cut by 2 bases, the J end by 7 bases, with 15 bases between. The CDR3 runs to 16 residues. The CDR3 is CASSLMIGRRNSPLHF. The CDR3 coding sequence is TGTGCCAGCAGTTTAATGATAGGTCGCCGGAATTCACCCCTCCACTTT.

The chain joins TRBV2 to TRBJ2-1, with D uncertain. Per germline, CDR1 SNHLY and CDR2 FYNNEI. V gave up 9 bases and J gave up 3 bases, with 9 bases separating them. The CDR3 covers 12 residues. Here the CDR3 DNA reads TGTGCCAGTAACAGAAACTACAATGAGCAGTTCTTC. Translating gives CASNRNYNEQFF.

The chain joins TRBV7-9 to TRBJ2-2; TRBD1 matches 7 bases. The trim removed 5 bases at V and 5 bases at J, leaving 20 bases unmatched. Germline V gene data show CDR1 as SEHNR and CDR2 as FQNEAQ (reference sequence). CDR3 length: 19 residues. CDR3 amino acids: CASSDFGLGGRSKTGELFF. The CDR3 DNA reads TGTGCCAGCAGCGATTTTGGGTTAGGGGGCCGGAGTAAAACCGGGGAGCTGTTTTTT. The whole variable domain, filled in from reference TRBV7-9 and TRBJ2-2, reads DTGVSQNPRHKITKRGQNVTFRCDPISEHNRLYWYRQTLGQGPEFLTYFQNEAQLEKSRLLSDRFSAERPKGSFSTLEIQRTEQGDSAMYLCASSDFGLGGRSKTGELFFGEGSRLTVL.

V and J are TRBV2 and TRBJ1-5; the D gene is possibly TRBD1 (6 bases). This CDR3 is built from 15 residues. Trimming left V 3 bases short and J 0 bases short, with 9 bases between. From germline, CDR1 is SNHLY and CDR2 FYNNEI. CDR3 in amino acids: CASSEDSNSNQPQHF. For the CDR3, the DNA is TGTGCCAGCAGTGAGGACAGTAATAGCAATCAGCCCCAGCATTTT.

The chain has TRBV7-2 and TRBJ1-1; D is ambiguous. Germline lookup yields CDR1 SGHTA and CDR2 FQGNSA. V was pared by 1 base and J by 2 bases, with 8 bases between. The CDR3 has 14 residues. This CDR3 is CASSLGRPNTEAFF. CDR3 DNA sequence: TGTGCCAGCAGCTTAGGGCGACCTAACACTGAAGCTTTCTTT.

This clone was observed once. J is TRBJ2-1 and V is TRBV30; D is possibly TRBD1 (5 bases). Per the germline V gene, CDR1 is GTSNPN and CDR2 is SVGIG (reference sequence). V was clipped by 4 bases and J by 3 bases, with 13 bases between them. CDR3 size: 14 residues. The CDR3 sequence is CAWKVGAIYNEQFF. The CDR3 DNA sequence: TGTGCCTGGAAAGTTGGGGCCATCTACAATGAGCAGTTCTTC.

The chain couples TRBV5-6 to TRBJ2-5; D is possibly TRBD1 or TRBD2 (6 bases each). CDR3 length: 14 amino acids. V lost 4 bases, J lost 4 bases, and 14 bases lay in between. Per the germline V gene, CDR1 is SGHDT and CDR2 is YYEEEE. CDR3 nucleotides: TGTGCCAGCAGCCCCTGGGGGGCCGGAGAGACCCAGTACTTC. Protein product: CASSPWGAGETQYF. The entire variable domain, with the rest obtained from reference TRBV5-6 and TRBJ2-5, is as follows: DAGVTQSPTHLIKTRGQQVTLRCSPKSGHDTVSWYQQALGQGPQFIFQYYEEEERQRGNFPDRFSGHQFPNYSSELNVNALLLGDSALYLCASSPWGAGETQYFGPGTRLLVL.

The CDR3 nucleotides are TGTGCCAGCAGTCCCGGCGGTAGCGGGGAATACAATGAGCAGTTCTTC. Amino acid sequence: CASSPGGSGEYNEQFF. J is TRBJ2-1 and V is TRBV7-6, with TRBD2 matching 8 bases. The CDR3 consists of 16 residues. Germline lookup yields CDR1 SGHVS and CDR2 FNYEAQ. V shed 6 bases, J shed 4 bases, and the junction held 11 bases outside the gene matches.

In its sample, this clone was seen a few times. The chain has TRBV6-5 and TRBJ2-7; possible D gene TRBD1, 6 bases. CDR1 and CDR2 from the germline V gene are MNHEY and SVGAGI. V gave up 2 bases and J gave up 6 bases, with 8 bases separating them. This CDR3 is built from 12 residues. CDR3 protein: CASSYPRGEQYF. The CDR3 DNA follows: TGTGCCAGCAGTTACCCCAGGGGCGAGCAGTACTTC.

The CDR3 is CASSPLAVRGGEQFF. In DNA form, the CDR3 reads TGTGCCAGCAGCCCACTTGCCGTAAGGGGAGGTGAGCAGTTCTTC. The chain uses TRBV11-2 and TRBJ2-1; tentatively, D is TRBD2 (6 bases). Per germline, CDR1 SGHAT and CDR2 FQNNGV. The CDR3 has 15 amino acids. V lost 5 bases, J lost 9 bases, and 20 bases lay in between.

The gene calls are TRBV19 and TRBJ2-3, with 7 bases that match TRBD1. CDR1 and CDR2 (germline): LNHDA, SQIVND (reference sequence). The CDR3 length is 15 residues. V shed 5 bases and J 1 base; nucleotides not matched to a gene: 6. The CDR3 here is CASSATTGGTDTQYF. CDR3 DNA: TGTGCCAGTAGTGCAACCACAGGGGGCACAGATACGCAGTATTTT. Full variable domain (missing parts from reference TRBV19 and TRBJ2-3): DGGITQSPKYLFRKEGQNVTLSCEQNLNHDAMYWYRQDPGQGLRLIYYSQIVNDFQKGDIAEGYSVSREKKESFPLTVTSAQKNPTAFYLCASSATTGGTDTQYFGPGTRLTVL.

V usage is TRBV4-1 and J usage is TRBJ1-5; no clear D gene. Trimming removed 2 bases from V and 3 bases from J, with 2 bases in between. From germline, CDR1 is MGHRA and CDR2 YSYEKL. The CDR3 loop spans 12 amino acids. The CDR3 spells CASSQPNQPQHF. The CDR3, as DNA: TGCGCCAGCAGCCAACCCAATCAGCCCCAGCATTTT.

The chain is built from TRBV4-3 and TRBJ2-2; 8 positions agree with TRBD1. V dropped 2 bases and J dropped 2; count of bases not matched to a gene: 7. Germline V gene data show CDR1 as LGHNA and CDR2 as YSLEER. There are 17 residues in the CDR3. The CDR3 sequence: CASSQSPGTGNTGELFF. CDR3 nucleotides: TGCGCCAGCAGCCAATCGCCCGGGACAGGCAACACCGGGGAGCTGTTTTTT.

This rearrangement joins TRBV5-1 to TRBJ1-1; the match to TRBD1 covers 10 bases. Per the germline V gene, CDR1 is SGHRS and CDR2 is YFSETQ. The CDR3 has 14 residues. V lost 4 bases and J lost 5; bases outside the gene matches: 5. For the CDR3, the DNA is TGCGCCAGCAGCCGGGACAGGGGTGGGACTGAAGCTTTCTTT. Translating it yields CASSRDRGGTEAFF. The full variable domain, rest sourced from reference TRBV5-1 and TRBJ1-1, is KAGVTQTPRYLIKTRGQQVTLSCSPISGHRSVSWYQQTPGQGLQFLFEYFSETQRNKGNFPGRFSGRQFSNSRSEMNVSTLELGDSALYLCASSRDRGGTEAFFGQGTRLTVV.

CDR3 sequence (DNA): TGTGCCACCAGCAGAGAACAGGGAAGCAATCAGCCCCAGCATTTT. Its translation: CATSREQGSNQPQHF. This chain connects TRBV15 to TRBJ1-5, with D possibly TRBD1 on 6 matching bases. V lost 0 bases, J lost 1 base, and 7 bases lay in between. The germline V gene encodes CDR1 LNHNV and CDR2 YYDKDF (reference sequence). There are 15 residues in the CDR3.

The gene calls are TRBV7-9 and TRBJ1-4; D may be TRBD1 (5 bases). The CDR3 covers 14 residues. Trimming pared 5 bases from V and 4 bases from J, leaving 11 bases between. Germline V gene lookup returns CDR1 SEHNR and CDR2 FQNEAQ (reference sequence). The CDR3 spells CASSPGAINEKLFF. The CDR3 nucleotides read TGTGCCAGCAGCCCCGGGGCGATTAATGAAAAACTGTTTTTT.

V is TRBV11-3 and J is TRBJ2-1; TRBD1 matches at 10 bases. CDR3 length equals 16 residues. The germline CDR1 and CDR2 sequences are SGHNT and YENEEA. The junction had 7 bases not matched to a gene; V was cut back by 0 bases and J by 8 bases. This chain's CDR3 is CASSLDGTGELDEQFF. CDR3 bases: TGTGCCAGCAGCTTAGATGGGACAGGGGAATTAGATGAGCAGTTCTTC.

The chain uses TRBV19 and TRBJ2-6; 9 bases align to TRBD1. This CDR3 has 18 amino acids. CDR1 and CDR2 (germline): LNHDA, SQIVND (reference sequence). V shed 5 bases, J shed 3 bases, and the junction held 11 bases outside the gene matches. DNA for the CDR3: TGTGCCAGTAGTTCCAGCCGGGACAGGGTTGGTGGGGCCAACGTCCTGACTTTC. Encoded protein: CASSSSRDRVGGANVLTF.

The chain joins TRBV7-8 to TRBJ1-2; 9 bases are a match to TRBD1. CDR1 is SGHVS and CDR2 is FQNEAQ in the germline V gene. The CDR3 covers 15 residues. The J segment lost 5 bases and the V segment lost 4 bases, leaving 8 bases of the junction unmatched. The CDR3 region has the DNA TGTGCCAGCAGCTACACCGGGACAGGGAGATATGGCTACACCTTC. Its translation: CASSYTGTGRYGYTF.

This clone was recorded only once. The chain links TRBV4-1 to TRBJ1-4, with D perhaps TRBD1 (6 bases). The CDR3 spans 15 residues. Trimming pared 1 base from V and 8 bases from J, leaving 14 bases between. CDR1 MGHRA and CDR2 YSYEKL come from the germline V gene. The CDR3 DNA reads TGCGCCAGCAGCCAAGCACCAGGGGATCGGGAAAAACTGTTTTTT. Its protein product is CASSQAPGDREKLFF.

The CDR3 coding sequence is TGTGCCAGCAGGGCGCTGGACACCGGGGAGCTGTTTTTT. This codes for CASRALDTGELFF. The chain is built from TRBV9 and TRBJ2-2; D is ambiguous. Deletions cut 5 bases from V and 3 bases from J, with 8 bases between. Germline CDR1 and CDR2: SGDLS and YYNGEE. CDR3 length equals 13 residues.

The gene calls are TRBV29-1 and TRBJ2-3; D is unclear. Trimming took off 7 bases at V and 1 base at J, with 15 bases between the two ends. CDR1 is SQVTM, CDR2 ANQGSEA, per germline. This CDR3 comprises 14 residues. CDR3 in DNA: TGCAGCGCCCGCCCCTCCTTCGGCACAGATACGCAGTATTTT. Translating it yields CSARPSFGTDTQYF.